One TCR beta chain is described in this entry. The antigen remains undetermined. TCRdb fed the 5' RACE reads into MiXCR, producing one record per CDR3 protein. Among hundreds of thousands of distinct CDR3 sequences listed, about 23% were seen once. This entry is derived from a study of T-cell memory formation after mild COVID-19. Looking at the study overall: The two donors had largely donor-specific TCR clusters. Study outcomes and limitations: Clones contracting day 15 to 85 were balanced CD4/CD8; later expanders leaned CD4+.

The sample consisted of PBMCs or a T cell subset sorted from them (not recorded which). The clonotype comes from an adult woman who had mild COVID-19 (a few samples of this study predate the infection). Cell type and time point are not known.

The CDR3, as DNA: TGTGCCAGCAGCTTGGTTCCCTTGACTAGCGGGGGGGGAGAGACCCAGTACTTC. This codes for CASSLVPLTSGGGETQYF. The rearrangement links TRBV7-7 to TRBJ2-5; 14 bases are a match to TRBD2. The CDR3 covers 18 residues. Losses at the gene ends were 3 bases for V and 4 bases for J; bases not matched to a gene: 10. Germline assignment: CDR1 SSHAT and CDR2 FNYEAQ (reference sequence).